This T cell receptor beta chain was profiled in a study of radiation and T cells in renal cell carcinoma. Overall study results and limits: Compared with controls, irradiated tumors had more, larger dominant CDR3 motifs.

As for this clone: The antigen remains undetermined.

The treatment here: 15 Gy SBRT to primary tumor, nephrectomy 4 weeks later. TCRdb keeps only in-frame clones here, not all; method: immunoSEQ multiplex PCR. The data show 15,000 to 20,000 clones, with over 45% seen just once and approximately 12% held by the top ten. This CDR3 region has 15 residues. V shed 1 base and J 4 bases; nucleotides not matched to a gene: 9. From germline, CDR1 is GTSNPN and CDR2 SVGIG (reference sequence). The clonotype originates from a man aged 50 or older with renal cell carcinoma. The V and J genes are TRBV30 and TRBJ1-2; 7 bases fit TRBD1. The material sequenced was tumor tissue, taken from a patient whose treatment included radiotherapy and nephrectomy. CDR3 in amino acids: CAWSAKGAAFYGYTF. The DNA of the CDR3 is TGTGCCTGGAGTGCTAAGGGGGCTGCCTTCTATGGCTACACCTTC.